These T cell receptor beta chains were read from a single sample in a study of T-cell memory formation after mild COVID-19. MiXCR was run by TCRdb on the 5' RACE reads, yielding one entry per CDR3 protein. The table includes hundreds of thousands of distinct CDR3 sequences, over 15% detected once. The sequenced material came from PBMCs or a T cell subset sorted from them (not recorded which). The receptor set was obtained from an adult woman who had mild COVID-19 (a few samples of this study predate the infection). Cell type and time point are not known. Each CDR3 is given with its conserved first and last residue. Fields, in order: V gene, D gene, J gene, CDR3 length, clone size, CDR3 protein, CDR3 DNA. A D gene is named only where the DNA matches it firmly. Clone size, where shown, is once, few, many, or a class for clones that have expanded.

TRBV7-2	.	TRBJ2-3	15	once	CASSGGLGSTDTQYF	TGTGCCAGCAGCGGGGGGCTGGGGTCCACAGATACGCAGTATTTT
TRBV21-1	.	TRBJ2-2	14	.	CAVTGRVNIGELFF	TGTGCCGTTACAGGGCGGGTAAACATCGGGGAGCTGTTTTTT
TRBV27	.	TRBJ2-5	14	.	CASSLVFGRETQYF	TGTGCCAGCAGTTTAGTTTTTGGGAGGGAGACCCAGTACTTC
TRBV6-5	.	TRBJ1-2	15	.	CASSYLREASYGYTF	TGTGCCAGCAGTTATCTCAGGGAAGCCTCTTATGGCTACACCTTC
TRBV7-9	TRBD1	TRBJ1-1	16	.	CASSSSNRQGVTEAFF	TGTGCCAGCAGCTCTAGTAATAGACAGGGTGTCACTGAAGCTTTCTTT
TRBV29-1	.	TRBJ1-2	12	few	CSVERHSYGYTF	TGCAGCGTTGAACGCCACTCCTATGGCTACACCTTC
TRBV5-5	.	TRBJ2-1	17	.	CASSVTVNSFSYNEQFF	TGTGCCAGCAGCGTGACAGTCAATTCTTTCTCCTACAATGAGCAGTTCTTC
TRBV5-6	TRBD2	TRBJ2-2	16	.	CASSSGTSVYTGELFF	TGTGCCAGCAGCAGCGGGACTAGCGTTTACACCGGGGAGCTGTTTTTT
TRBV6-1	.	TRBJ1-6	13	few	CASSEWEASPLHF	TGTGCCAGCAGTGAATGGGAGGCTTCACCCCTCCACTTT
TRBV4-1	TRBD1	TRBJ1-4	15	few	CASSRALGTDEKLFF	TGCGCCAGCAGCCGAGCCCTGGGGACAGATGAAAAACTGTTTTTT
TRBV5-4	.	TRBJ1-1	14	few	CASSSKTGNTEAFF	TGTGCCAGCAGCTCCAAGACGGGTAACACTGAAGCTTTCTTT
TRBV20-1	TRBD2	TRBJ2-7	13	.	CSASGTSNYEQYF	TGCAGTGCTAGCGGGACTAGCAACTACGAGCAGTACTTC
TRBV12-3/TRBV12-4	.	TRBJ2-3	14	.	CASSPPGPTDTQYF	TGTGCCAGCAGTCCCCCAGGGCCCACAGATACGCAGTATTTT
TRBV4-1	TRBD2	TRBJ2-3	19	few	CASSQDGLAGGLMTDTQYF	TGCGCCAGCAGCCAAGACGGACTAGCGGGGGGGCTGATGACAGATACGCAGTATTTT
TRBV29-1	.	TRBJ1-1	10	few	CSVITSGAFF	TGCAGCGTCATTACTTCGGGAGCTTTCTTT
TRBV30	.	TRBJ1-5	13	.	CAWEKGGNQPQHF	TGTGCCTGGGAGAAGGGGGGCAATCAGCCCCAGCATTTT
TRBV6-1	TRBD2	TRBJ2-7	14	.	CASCAGVESYEQYF	TGTGCCAGCTGCGCGGGGGTAGAGTCCTACGAGCAGTACTTC
TRBV25-1	.	TRBJ2-5	15	.	CASSPSTGPQETQYF	TGTGCCAGCAGTCCTTCTACAGGGCCCCAAGAGACCCAGTACTTC